A selection of T cell receptor beta chains follows, all from one sample in a study of cytomegalovirus exposure and HLA in healthy donors. Repertoires were generated with immunoSEQ multiplex PCR, while TCRdb's copy carries only in-frame clones and drops some. This table has around 90,000 clones, more than 60% appearing once. The specimen was PBMCs. The receptors come from a young man in good health and CMV-seronegative. Both conserved end residues are part of each CDR3. Fields, in order: clone size, V gene, J gene, D gene, CDR3 DNA, CDR3 protein. A D gene is named only where the DNA matches it firmly. Part of the rows lack a size; the others show once, few, many or a class for expanded clones.

size: few; V: TRBV19; J: TRBJ2-1; D: TRBD1; DNA: TGTGCCAGTATGGGGGACAGATACAATGAGCAGTTCTTC; CDR3: CASMGDRYNEQFF
size: NA; V: TRBV29-1; J: TRBJ1-2; D: NA; DNA: TGCAGCACGGACTATGGCTACACCTTC; CDR3: CSTDYGYTF
size: NA; V: TRBV4-1; J: TRBJ1-6; D: TRBD1; DNA: TGCGCCAGCAGCACCCTTAGATTCGGGACAGGGCCTTCACCCCTCCACTTT; CDR3: CASSTLRFGTGPSPLHF
size: NA; V: TRBV29-1; J: TRBJ1-1; D: NA; DNA: TGCAGCGTTCTCGTCGGGGGGCTGAACACTGAAGCTTTCTTT; CDR3: CSVLVGGLNTEAFF
size: NA; V: TRBV5-1; J: TRBJ2-3; D: TRBD2; DNA: TGCGCCAGCAGCTTGGCCGTCCAGAGGGTAGCGGGTTTCACAGATACGCAGTATTTT; CDR3: CASSLAVQRVAGFTDTQYF
size: NA; V: TRBV5-6; J: TRBJ2-7; D: NA; DNA: TGTGCCAGCAGTTGGGGAGCTGGGCTCTACGAGCAGTACTTC; CDR3: CASSWGAGLYEQYF
size: NA; V: TRBV10-3; J: TRBJ2-7; D: TRBD1; DNA: TGTGCCATCAGTGACTCCGGGACAGGGGTGTACTACGAGCAGTACTTC; CDR3: CAISDSGTGVYYEQYF
size: once; V: TRBV18; J: TRBJ2-3; D: NA; DNA: TGTGCCAGCTCACCAACCGGGGAGGATACGCAGTATTTT; CDR3: CASSPTGEDTQYF
size: NA; V: TRBV19; J: TRBJ1-5; D: TRBD1; DNA: TGTGCCAGTATGGAGGGGGCCACCCTCAGTGGCAATCAGCCCCAGCATTTT; CDR3: CASMEGATLSGNQPQHF
size: once; V: TRBV2; J: TRBJ1-5; D: NA; DNA: TGTGCCAGCAGTGACTTAGGCAGCGGAAATCAGCCCCAGCATTTT; CDR3: CASSDLGSGNQPQHF
size: NA; V: TRBV18; J: TRBJ1-5; D: TRBD1; DNA: TGTGCCAGCTCACCGTCACAGGGGAATCAGCCCCAGCATTTT; CDR3: CASSPSQGNQPQHF
size: NA; V: TRBV11-1; J: TRBJ2-3; D: TRBD2; DNA: TGTGCCAGCAGCAGTTGGACGGGGGGGTATTCCACAGATACGCAGTATTTT; CDR3: CASSSWTGGYSTDTQYF
size: few; V: TRBV4-3; J: TRBJ2-5; D: NA; DNA: TGCGCCAGCAGCCTCAAACGGGGGTACCAAGAGACCCAGTACTTC; CDR3: CASSLKRGYQETQYF
size: NA; V: TRBV18; J: TRBJ1-5; D: NA; DNA: TGTGCCAGCTCACCACCGGGGGGTAGGTCAAATCAGCCCCAGCATTTT; CDR3: CASSPPGGRSNQPQHF
size: NA; V: TRBV2; J: TRBJ2-3; D: NA; DNA: TGTGCCAGCAGTGATCGGGTTGGGGATACGCAGTATTTT; CDR3: CASSDRVGDTQYF
size: few; V: TRBV28; J: TRBJ2-7; D: TRBD1; DNA: TGTGCCAGCAGTCCTCCTGGGACAGAATACTACGAGCAGTACTTC; CDR3: CASSPPGTEYYEQYF
size: NA; V: TRBV6-5; J: TRBJ1-4; D: TRBD1; DNA: TGTGCCAGCAGCCAGACAGGGTTTAATGAAAAACTGTTTTTT; CDR3: CASSQTGFNEKLFF
size: NA; V: TRBV11-1; J: TRBJ2-7; D: TRBD1; DNA: TGTGCCAGCAGGCCTCACGACAGGGGGGACGAGCAGTACTTC; CDR3: CASRPHDRGDEQYF
size: NA; V: TRBV5-6; J: TRBJ2-1; D: NA; DNA: TGTGCCAGCAGCCGAGGTACCAGGGGCTACAATGAGCAGTTCTTC; CDR3: CASSRGTRGYNEQFF
size: NA; V: TRBV9; J: TRBJ1-2; D: NA; DNA: TGTGCCAGCAGCGTAGGGCGGGGTAGGGACTATGGCTACACCTTC; CDR3: CASSVGRGRDYGYTF
size: NA; V: TRBV7-3; J: TRBJ1-2; D: NA; DNA: TGTGCCAGCAGGTCCCAAGGGGGGGTTAACTATGGCTACACCTTC; CDR3: CASRSQGGVNYGYTF
size: few; V: TRBV5-1; J: TRBJ2-2; D: NA; DNA: TGCGCCAGCAGCTCGCCGGGATCCACCGGGGAGCTGTTTTTT; CDR3: CASSSPGSTGELFF
size: once; V: TRBV10-3; J: TRBJ1-2; D: TRBD1; DNA: TGTGCCACTACTACAGGGGTCGCACCTGGCTACACCTTC; CDR3: CATTTGVAPGYTF
size: NA; V: TRBV2; J: TRBJ1-5; D: NA; DNA: TGTGCCAGCAGTTCCGACAAGACCAATCAGCCCCAGCATTTT; CDR3: CASSSDKTNQPQHF
size: NA; V: TRBV19; J: TRBJ1-1; D: NA; DNA: TGTGCCAGTAGTCAGGGGAATGTGAACACTGAAGCTTTCTTT; CDR3: CASSQGNVNTEAFF
size: NA; V: TRBV18; J: TRBJ1-5; D: TRBD1; DNA: TGTGCCAGCTCACCGTCAGGGGGCCTCAATCAGCCCCAGCATTTT; CDR3: CASSPSGGLNQPQHF
size: NA; V: TRBV6-1; J: TRBJ1-6; D: TRBD1; DNA: TGTGCCAGCAGTGAAATACAGGGGTTATTTAATTCACCCCTCCACTTT; CDR3: CASSEIQGLFNSPLHF
size: NA; V: TRBV5-3; J: TRBJ1-1; D: NA; DNA: TGTGCCAGAAGCTTTTCCTTGGTCAGGGGAACTGAAGCTTTCTTT; CDR3: CARSFSLVRGTEAFF
size: NA; V: TRBV10-1; J: TRBJ2-7; D: TRBD2; DNA: TGCGCCAGCAGCGCTCAGCGGGGGCCGACCTACGAGCAGTACTTC; CDR3: CASSAQRGPTYEQYF
size: NA; V: TRBV18; J: TRBJ2-3; D: TRBD2; DNA: TGTGCCAGCTCACAAATAGCGGGTACTAGCACAGATACGCAGTATTTT; CDR3: CASSQIAGTSTDTQYF
size: NA; V: TRBV5-1; J: TRBJ1-2; D: TRBD1; DNA: TGCGCCAGCAGCTTTGAGGGACAGATCTATGGCTACACCTTC; CDR3: CASSFEGQIYGYTF
size: NA; V: TRBV13; J: TRBJ2-3; D: TRBD1; DNA: TGTGCCAGCAGTCCACTCACAGGGGCACCCACAGATACGCAGTATTTT; CDR3: CASSPLTGAPTDTQYF
size: NA; V: TRBV9; J: TRBJ1-1; D: NA; DNA: TGTGCCAGCAGCGTAGGGGCAGGGTATCCCGTCGAAGCTTTCTTT; CDR3: CASSVGAGYPVEAFF
size: NA; V: TRBV7-2; J: TRBJ2-1; D: NA; DNA: TGTGCCAGCAGCCTTGGGGCAGGGGAGTATGAGCAGTTCTTC; CDR3: CASSLGAGEYEQFF
size: NA; V: TRBV18; J: TRBJ2-3; D: NA; DNA: TGTGCCAGCTCACCGGGCGAAGATACGCAGTATTTT; CDR3: CASSPGEDTQYF
size: NA; V: TRBV11-2; J: TRBJ2-6; D: TRBD1; DNA: TGTGCCAGCAGCTTAGTGGGACAGGGCTACTCTGGGGCCAACGTCCTGACTTTC; CDR3: CASSLVGQGYSGANVLTF
size: NA; V: TRBV6-1; J: TRBJ2-5; D: TRBD2; DNA: TGTGCCAGCAGTGACCAAGCGGGGAGCGGGGAAGAGACCCAGTACTTC; CDR3: CASSDQAGSGEETQYF
size: once; V: TRBV28; J: TRBJ1-2; D: NA; DNA: TGTGCCAGCAGTTTAGATTCGGGTAACTATGGCTACACCTTC; CDR3: CASSLDSGNYGYTF